This is a list of T cell receptor beta chains from one sample in a study of T cell changes during pregnancy in multiple sclerosis. Sequencing used immunoSEQ multiplex PCR; TCRdb keeps in-frame clones, though not all of them. The sample yields about 65,000 clones, 92% seen once. Sequenced material: CD8+ T cells from peripheral blood mononuclear cells, taken in the third trimester of pregnancy. All receptors come from a female donor in good health, enrolled as a control in a pregnancy study. The CDR3 runs from the conserved cysteine through the conserved F or W. A D gene is named only where the DNA matches it firmly. Size tells how often a clone was seen (once, few, many) or the class of an expanded clone, and some rows leave it out.

TRBV6-1	.	TRBJ2-7	.	13	TGTGCCAGCAGTGAGCTGACAAGCTACGAGCAGTACTTC	CASSELTSYEQYF
TRBV6-1	TRBD1	TRBJ2-2	.	12	TGTGCCAGTGAGGGGGCCAGCGGGGAGCTGTTTTTT	CASEGASGELFF
TRBV19	.	TRBJ2-7	.	14	TGTGCCAGTAGTCCCGGGACAAAATCCTACGAGCAGTACTTC	CASSPGTKSYEQYF
TRBV4-1	.	TRBJ2-2	.	14	TGCGCCAGCAGCCAGCCCGGCGGTTCCGGGGAGCTGTTTTTT	CASSQPGGSGELFF
TRBV7-9	.	TRBJ1-1	.	15	TGTGCCAGCAGCCCCCCCGACACTCAACACACTGAAGCTTTCTTT	CASSPPDTQHTEAFF
TRBV29-1	.	TRBJ2-2	.	13	TGCAGCGTTGATGTACAGAACACCGGGGAGCTGTTTTTT	CSVDVQNTGELFF
TRBV9	.	TRBJ2-7	.	14	TGTGCCAGCAGCCCACGGACAGACCCCTACGAGCAGTACTTC	CASSPRTDPYEQYF
TRBV7-3	TRBD2	TRBJ2-7	.	16	TGTGCCAGCAGCCCTTCGGGGGGAACTCACCCCTACGAGCAGTACTTC	CASSPSGGTHPYEQYF
TRBV20-1	.	TRBJ1-1	once	11	TGCAGGATAACCCGGGACACTGAAGCTTTCTTT	CRITRDTEAFF
TRBV30	.	TRBJ1-1	few	15	TGTGCCTGGAGTCTAGGGGTAGGGGTTAACACTGAAGCTTTCTTT	CAWSLGVGVNTEAFF
TRBV11-2	.	TRBJ1-1	.	16	TGTGCCAGCAGCTCCATCGTGACAGAAATGAACACTGAAGCTTTCTTT	CASSSIVTEMNTEAFF
TRBV7-9	TRBD2	TRBJ2-3	.	15	TGTGCCAGCAGCTTAGTTCGGGGGGACGGCGATACGCAGTATTTT	CASSLVRGDGDTQYF
TRBV5-1	TRBD1	TRBJ1-2	.	14	TGCGCCAGCAGCTTGGCCGACAGGGGGAATGGCTACACCTTC	CASSLADRGNGYTF
TRBV7-9	.	TRBJ2-3	.	13	TGTGCCAGCAGCCAACTAGAGAAAGATACGCAGTATTTT	CASSQLEKDTQYF
TRBV7-9	.	TRBJ1-4	.	16	TGTGCCAGCAGCGATCCATCGGACTCTTCGTATGAAAAACTGTTTTTT	CASSDPSDSSYEKLFF
TRBV7-6	TRBD1	TRBJ1-1	.	17	TGTGCCAGCAGCTTATATCCAGGGGGTGGAATGAACACTGAAGCTTTCTTT	CASSLYPGGGMNTEAFF
TRBV19	.	TRBJ2-7	.	13	TGTGCCAGTAGTCCGCGGTCTGCGCGGGAGCAGTACTTC	CASSPRSAREQYF
TRBV4-1	TRBD1	TRBJ1-2	.	16	TGCGCCAGCAGCCAATCCCGGACAGGGGGAGACTATGGCTACACCTTC	CASSQSRTGGDYGYTF
TRBV7-2	TRBD1	TRBJ1-3	.	17	TGTGCCAGCAGCTTAGGGCCCACAGGGGGCATAGGAAACACCATATATTTT	CASSLGPTGGIGNTIYF
TRBV18	TRBD2	TRBJ2-1	.	17	TGTGCCAGCTCACGCGCCCTCCTAGCGGGGGGTTACAATGAGCAGTTCTTC	CASSRALLAGGYNEQFF
TRBV5-1	TRBD2	TRBJ2-1	.	16	TGCGCCAGCAGCTTGTCCCCAGCGGGGTCCTACAATGAGCAGTTCTTC	CASSLSPAGSYNEQFF
TRBV2	.	TRBJ1-2	.	15	TGTGCCAGCAGTGAAGCGGCAGGGCTAATCTATGGCTACACCTTC	CASSEAAGLIYGYTF
TRBV5-8	.	TRBJ2-2	.	17	TGTGCCAGCAGCTTGGCGGTGGGGGGGCGAGACACCGGGGAGCTGTTTTTT	CASSLAVGGRDTGELFF
TRBV6-1	.	TRBJ2-7	.	15	TGTGCCAGCAGTGAAGGAGAGTACGTCTCCTACGAGCAGTACTTC	CASSEGEYVSYEQYF
TRBV2	.	TRBJ1-2	.	17	TGTGCCAGCAGTGAAGCGTGGTTGGCTCCGGGTGGCTATGGCTACACCTTC	CASSEAWLAPGGYGYTF
TRBV7-9	.	TRBJ1-2	.	13	TGTGCCAGCAGCTTATATCAGGGCCATGGCTACACCTTC	CASSLYQGHGYTF
TRBV9	TRBD1	TRBJ1-1	.	18	TGTGCCAGCAGCGAGGGGGACAGGGGGCAAATAGATGACACTGAAGCTTTCTTT	CASSEGDRGQIDDTEAFF
TRBV11-1	TRBD1	TRBJ1-5	.	16	TGTGCCAGCAGCTTGGGGACAGGGGGCTTATCTCAGCCCCAGCATTTT	CASSLGTGGLSQPQHF